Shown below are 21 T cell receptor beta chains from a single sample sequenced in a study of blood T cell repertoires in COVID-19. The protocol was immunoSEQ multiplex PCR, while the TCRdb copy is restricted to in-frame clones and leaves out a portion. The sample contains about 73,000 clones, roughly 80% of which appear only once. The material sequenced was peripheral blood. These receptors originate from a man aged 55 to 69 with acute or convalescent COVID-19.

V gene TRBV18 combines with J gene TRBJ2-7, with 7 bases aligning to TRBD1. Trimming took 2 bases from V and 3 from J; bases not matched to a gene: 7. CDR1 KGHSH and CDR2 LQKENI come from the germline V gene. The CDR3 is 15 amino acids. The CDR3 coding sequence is TGTGCCAGCTCACCAAGGGGACAGAGCCTCTACGAGCAGTACGTC. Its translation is CASSPRGQSLYEQYV.

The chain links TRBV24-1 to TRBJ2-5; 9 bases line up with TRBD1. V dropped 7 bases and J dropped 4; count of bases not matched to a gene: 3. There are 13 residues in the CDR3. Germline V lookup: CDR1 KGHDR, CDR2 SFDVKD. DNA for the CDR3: TGTGCCACCAGAGGGACAGGGTCAGAGACCCAGTACTTC. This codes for CATRGTGSETQYF.

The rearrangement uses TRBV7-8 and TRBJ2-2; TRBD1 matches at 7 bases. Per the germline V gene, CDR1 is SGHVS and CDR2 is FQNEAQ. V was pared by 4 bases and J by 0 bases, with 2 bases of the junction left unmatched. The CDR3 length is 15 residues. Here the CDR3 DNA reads TGTGCCAGCAGCTCGCAGGGGGCGAACACCGGGGAGCTGTTTTTT. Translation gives CASSSQGANTGELFF.

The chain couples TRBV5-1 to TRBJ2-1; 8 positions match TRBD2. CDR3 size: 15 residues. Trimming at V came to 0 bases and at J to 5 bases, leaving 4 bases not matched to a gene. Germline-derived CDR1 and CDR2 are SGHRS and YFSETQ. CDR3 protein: CASSLGLARHNEQFF. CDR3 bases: TGCGCCAGCAGCTTGGGACTAGCGAGACACAATGAGCAGTTCTTC.

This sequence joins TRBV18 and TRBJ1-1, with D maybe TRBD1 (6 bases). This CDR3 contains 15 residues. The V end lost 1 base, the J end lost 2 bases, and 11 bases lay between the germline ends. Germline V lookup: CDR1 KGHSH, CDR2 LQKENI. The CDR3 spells CASSPLGTRNTEAFF. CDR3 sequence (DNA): TGTGCCAGCTCACCACTTGGGACAAGAAACACTGAAGCTTTCTTT.

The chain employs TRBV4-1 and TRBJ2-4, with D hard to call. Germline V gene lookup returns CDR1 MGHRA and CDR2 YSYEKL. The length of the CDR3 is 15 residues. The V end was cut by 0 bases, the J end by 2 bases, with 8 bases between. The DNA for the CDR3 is TGCGCCAGCAGCCAAGAGTTGGCACCCAAAAACATTCAGTACTTC. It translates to CASSQELAPKNIQYF.

CDR3 residues: CASSNHPGLAGELETQYF. CDR3 coding DNA: TGTGCCAGCAGCAATCATCCGGGACTAGCGGGAGAACTAGAGACCCAGTACTTC. The rearrangement links TRBV21-1 to TRBJ2-5; the table's D gene call, TRBD2, was not cross checked with the DNA. TRBV21-1 is annotated as a pseudogene. The CDR3 covers 18 residues.

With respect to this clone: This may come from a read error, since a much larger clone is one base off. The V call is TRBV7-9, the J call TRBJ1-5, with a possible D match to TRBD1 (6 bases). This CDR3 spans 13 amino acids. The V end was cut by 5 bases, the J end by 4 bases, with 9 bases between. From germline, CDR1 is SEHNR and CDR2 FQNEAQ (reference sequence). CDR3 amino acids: CASSVQGNQPQHF. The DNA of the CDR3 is TGTGCCAGCAGCGTACAGGGAAATCAGCCCCAGCATTTT.

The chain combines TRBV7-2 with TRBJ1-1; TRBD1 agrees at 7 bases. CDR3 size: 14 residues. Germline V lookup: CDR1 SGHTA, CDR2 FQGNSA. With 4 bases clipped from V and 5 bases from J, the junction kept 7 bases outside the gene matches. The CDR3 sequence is CASSYDPRGTEAFF. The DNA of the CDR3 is TGTGCCAGCAGCTACGATCCCAGGGGGACTGAAGCTTTCTTT. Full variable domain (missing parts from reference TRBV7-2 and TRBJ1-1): GAGVSQSPSNKVTEKGKDVELRCDPISGHTALYWYRQSLGQGLEFLIYFQGNSAPDKSGLPSDRFSAERTGGSVSTLTIQRTQQEDSAVYLCASSYDPRGTEAFFGQGTRLTVV.

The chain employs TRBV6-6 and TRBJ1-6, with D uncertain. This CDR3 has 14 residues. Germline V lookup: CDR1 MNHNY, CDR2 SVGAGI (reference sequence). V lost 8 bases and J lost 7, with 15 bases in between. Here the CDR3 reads CASRNRGGNSPLHF. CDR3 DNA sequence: TGTGCCAGCCGGAACCGCGGCGGAAATTCACCCCTCCACTTT.

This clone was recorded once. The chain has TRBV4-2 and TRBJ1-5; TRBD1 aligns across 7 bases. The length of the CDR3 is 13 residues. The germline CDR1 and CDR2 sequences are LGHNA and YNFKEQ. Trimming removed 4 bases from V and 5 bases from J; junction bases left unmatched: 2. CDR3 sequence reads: CASSLGQDQPQHF. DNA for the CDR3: TGTGCCAGCAGCCTCGGACAGGATCAGCCCCAGCATTTT.

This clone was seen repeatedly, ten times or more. As DNA, the CDR3 is TGTGCCAGCAGCCAAGATGTCAGCGGGGAAGAGACCCAGTACTTC. This codes for CASSQDVSGEETQYF. The rearrangement links TRBV4-2 to TRBJ2-5, with 7 bases that match TRBD2. This CDR3 contains 15 residues. Looked up from germline, CDR1 is LGHNA and CDR2 is YNFKEQ. V was pared by 0 bases and J by 3 bases, with 4 bases of the junction left unmatched.

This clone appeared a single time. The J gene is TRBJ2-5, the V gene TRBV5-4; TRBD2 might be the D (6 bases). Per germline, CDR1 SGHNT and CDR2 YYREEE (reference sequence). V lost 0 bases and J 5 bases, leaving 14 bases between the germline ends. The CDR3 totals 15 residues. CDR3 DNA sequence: TGTGCCAGCAGCTTGGTGGCCCACGGAGGGGAGACCCAGTACTTC. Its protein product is CASSLVAHGGETQYF.

The chain's CDR3 is CASSLGGENEQFF. CDR3 DNA: TGTGCCAGCAGCTTAGGGGGGGAGAATGAGCAGTTCTTC. The genes are TRBV7-8 and TRBJ2-1, with D perhaps matching TRBD2 (6 bases). This CDR3 region has 13 residues. Germline lookup yields CDR1 SGHVS and CDR2 FQNEAQ. V was cut by 1 base and J by 7 bases, with 8 bases left in between.

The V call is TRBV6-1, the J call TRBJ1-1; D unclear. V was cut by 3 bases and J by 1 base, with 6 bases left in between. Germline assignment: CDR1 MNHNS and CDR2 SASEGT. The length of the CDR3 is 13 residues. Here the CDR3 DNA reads TGTGCCAGCAGTGACCAATCGAACACTGAAGCTTTCTTT. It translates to CASSDQSNTEAFF.

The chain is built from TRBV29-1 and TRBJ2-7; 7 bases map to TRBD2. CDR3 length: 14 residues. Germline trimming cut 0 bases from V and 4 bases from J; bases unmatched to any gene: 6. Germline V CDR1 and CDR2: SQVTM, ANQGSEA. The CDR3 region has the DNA TGCAGCGTTGAAGATGGGGGGGAAGCTTACGAGCAGTACTTC. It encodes CSVEDGGEAYEQYF.

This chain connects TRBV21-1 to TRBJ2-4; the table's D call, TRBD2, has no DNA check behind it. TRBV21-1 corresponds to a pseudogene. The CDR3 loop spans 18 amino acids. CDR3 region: CASSKALARWCGKNIQYF. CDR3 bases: TGTGCCAGCAGCAAAGCTCTCGCTAGGTGGTGTGGCAAAAACATTCAGTACTTC.

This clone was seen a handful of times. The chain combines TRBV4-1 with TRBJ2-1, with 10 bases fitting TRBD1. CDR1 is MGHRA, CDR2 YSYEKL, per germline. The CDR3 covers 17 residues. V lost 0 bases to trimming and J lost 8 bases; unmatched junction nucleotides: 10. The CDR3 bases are TGCGCCAGCAGCCAAGAGCCCGGGACAGGGGTTAGGTATGAGCAGTTCTTC. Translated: CASSQEPGTGVRYEQFF.

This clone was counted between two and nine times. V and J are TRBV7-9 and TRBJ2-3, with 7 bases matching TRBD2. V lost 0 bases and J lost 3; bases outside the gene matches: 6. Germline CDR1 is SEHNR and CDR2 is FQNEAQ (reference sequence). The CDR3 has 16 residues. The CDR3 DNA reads TGTGCCAGCAGCTTAGCCGCGGGAGAACCGACAGATACGCAGTATTTT. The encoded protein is CASSLAAGEPTDTQYF.

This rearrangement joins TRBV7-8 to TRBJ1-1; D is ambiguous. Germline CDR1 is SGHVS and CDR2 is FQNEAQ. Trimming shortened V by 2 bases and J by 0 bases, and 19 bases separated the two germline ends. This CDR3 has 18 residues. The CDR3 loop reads CASSLMTTGREMNTEAFF. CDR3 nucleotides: TGTGCCAGCAGCTTAATGACTACTGGGAGGGAGATGAACACTGAAGCTTTCTTT.

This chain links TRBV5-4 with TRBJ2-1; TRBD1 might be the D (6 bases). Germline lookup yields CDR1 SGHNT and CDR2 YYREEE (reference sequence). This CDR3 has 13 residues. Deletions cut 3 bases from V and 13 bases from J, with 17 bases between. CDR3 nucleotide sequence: TGTGCCAGCAGCTCGGGTGGGGGCTACGTACAGTTCTTC. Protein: CASSSGGGYVQFF.